Given below is one TCR beta chain in context. What it binds is unknown. The sample originates from a study of T cell repertoires in cytomegalovirus infection. Overall study context: Well-studied HLA-B-restricted CMV epitopes were used in the study alongside recently identified HLA-C-restricted ones. In public TCR beta signatures, there were indications of both CMV infection and matching HLA type.

Broader study findings: Identification of carriers of CMV plus the relevant HLA was performed using cumulative public TCR beta family frequency. It was HLA-C-restricted CMV-specific TCR beta clonotypes that dominated the response ex vivo.

TCRdb reanalysed the reads using MiXCR and keeps one entry per CDR3 protein. This sample has 250,000 to 400,000 distinct CDR3 sequences; roughly 25% occur once, and the top ten carry roughly 13%. The receptor's source is a human donor in good health (CMV status not recorded). Some clones in this sample may be carry-over from other donors' samples. Sequences were derived from cultured PBMCs, sampled from culture after CMV antigen stimulation.

This chain's CDR3 is CASSAGTSWRGDGETQYF. The CDR3 DNA reads TGTGCCAGCAGCGCCGGGACTAGCTGGAGAGGAGATGGGGAGACCCAGTACTTC. The chain combines TRBV9 with TRBJ2-5, with 9 positions matching TRBD2. V shed 3 bases, J shed 5 bases, and the junction held 17 bases outside the gene matches. The CDR3 is 18 amino acids. Germline V gene lookup returns CDR1 SGDLS and CDR2 YYNGEE.